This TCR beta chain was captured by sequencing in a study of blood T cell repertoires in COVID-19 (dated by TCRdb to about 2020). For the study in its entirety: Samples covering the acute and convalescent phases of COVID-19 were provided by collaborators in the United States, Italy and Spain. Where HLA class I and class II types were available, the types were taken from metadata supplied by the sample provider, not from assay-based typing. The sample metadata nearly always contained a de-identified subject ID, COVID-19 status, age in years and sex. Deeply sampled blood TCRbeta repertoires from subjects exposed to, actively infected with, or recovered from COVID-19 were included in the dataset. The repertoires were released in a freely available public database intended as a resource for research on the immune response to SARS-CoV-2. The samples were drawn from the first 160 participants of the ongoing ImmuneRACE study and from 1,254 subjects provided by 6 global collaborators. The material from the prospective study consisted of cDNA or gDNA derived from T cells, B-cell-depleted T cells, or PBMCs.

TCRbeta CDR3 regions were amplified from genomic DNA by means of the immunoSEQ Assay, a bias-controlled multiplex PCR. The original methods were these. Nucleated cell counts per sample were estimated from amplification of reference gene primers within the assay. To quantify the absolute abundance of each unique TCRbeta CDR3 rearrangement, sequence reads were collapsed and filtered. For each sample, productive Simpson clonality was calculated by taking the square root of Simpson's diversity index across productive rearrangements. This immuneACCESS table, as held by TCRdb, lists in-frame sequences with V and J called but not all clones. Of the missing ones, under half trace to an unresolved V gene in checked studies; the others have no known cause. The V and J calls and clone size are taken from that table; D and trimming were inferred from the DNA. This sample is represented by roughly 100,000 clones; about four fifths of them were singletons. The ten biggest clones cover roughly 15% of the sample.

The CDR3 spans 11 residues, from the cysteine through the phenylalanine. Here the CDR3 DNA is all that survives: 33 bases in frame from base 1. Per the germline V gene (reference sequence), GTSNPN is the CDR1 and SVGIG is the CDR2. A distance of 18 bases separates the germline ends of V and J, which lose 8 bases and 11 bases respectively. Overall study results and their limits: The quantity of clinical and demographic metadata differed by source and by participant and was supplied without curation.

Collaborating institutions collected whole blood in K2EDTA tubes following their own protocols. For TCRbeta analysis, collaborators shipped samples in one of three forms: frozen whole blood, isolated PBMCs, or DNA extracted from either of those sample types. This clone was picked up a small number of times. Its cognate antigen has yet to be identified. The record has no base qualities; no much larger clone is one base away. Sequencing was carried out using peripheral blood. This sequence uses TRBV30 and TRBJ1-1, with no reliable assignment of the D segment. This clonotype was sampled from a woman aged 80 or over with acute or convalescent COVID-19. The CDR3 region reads CARQGGDSAFF. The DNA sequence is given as TGTGCCAGGCAAGGCGGGGATTCCGCTTTCTTT. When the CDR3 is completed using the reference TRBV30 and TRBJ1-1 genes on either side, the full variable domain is SQTIHQWPATLVQPVGSPLSLECTVEGTSNPNLYWYRQAAGRGLQLLFYSVGIGQISSEVPQNLSASRPQDRQFILSSKKLLLSDSGFYLCARQGGDSAFFGQGTRLTVV.